The entry below describes one T cell receptor beta chain. Its target is unknown. The sample is drawn from a study of T cells in Graves' hyperthyroidism and ophthalmopathy. The diagnoses drew upon clinical symptoms, serum thyroxine and TRAb, thyroid ultrasound and orbital computed tomography. PBMCs were derived from more than 8 ml fresh peripheral blood. RNA transcripts were the template for amplifying TCR beta CDR3 regions. A set of HTBI primers served as the primers for a first-round RT-PCR of the TCR CDR3. TCRdb used MiXCR to reprocess the multiplex PCR reads, holding one entry per CDR3 protein. The table lists approximately 600,000 distinct CDR3 sequences, 20% to 25% of them singletons. General observations from the study: Most clonotypes expanded in thyroid above 0.001 were likewise present in blood. With a median lead of roughly 6.8 months before onset, the model predicted ophthalmopathy.

This sequence was found in a man aged 25-45 years with Graves' ophthalmopathy. The sequencing sample was made of blood.

CDR3: CASSLAATGINSPLHF. In nucleotides, the CDR3 is TGTGCCAGCAGCTTAGCGGCGACAGGGATTAATTCACCCCTCCACTTT. The V gene is TRBV7-8, the J gene TRBJ1-6; 7 bases match TRBD1. The CDR3 is 16 amino acids. Per the germline V gene, CDR1 is SGHVS and CDR2 is FQNEAQ. Trimming removed 0 bases from V and 6 bases from J; junction bases left unmatched: 5.